This T cell receptor (beta chain) was profiled in a study of blood T cell repertoires in COVID-19. The wider study: Acute and convalescent COVID-19 samples came from the United States, Italy and Spain. PBMCs, B-cell-depleted T cells, or T cells provided the cDNA or gDNA that made up the material.

The CDR3 loop spans 15 amino acids. The V segment lost 8 bases and the J segment 4 bases; nucleotides outside the gene matches: 9. CDR1 is LGHDT and CDR2 is YNNKEL in the germline V gene (reference sequence). This clone was seen more than once but under ten times. During active infection, Seattle patients enrolled and were then monitored through disease. Authors' methods: Using reference gene primer amplification, nucleated cell counts were estimated. Assay: immunoSEQ multiplex PCR; the TCRdb copy retains only in-frame clones and omits some. Clone size and V and J calls were adopted from that table, with D and trimming inferred from the DNA. The table shows tens of thousands of clones, with about 74% occurring only once.

This chain links TRBV3-1 (or the pseudogene TRBV3-2) with TRBJ2-3; 10 nucleotides match TRBD2. This TCR came from a man in his 70s with COVID-19, enrolled during active disease. Sequencing input: peripheral blood. The CDR3: CASAGSGRAPDTQYF. The CDR3 region has the DNA TGTGCCAGCGCCGGGAGCGGGAGGGCCCCAGATACGCAGTATTTT.